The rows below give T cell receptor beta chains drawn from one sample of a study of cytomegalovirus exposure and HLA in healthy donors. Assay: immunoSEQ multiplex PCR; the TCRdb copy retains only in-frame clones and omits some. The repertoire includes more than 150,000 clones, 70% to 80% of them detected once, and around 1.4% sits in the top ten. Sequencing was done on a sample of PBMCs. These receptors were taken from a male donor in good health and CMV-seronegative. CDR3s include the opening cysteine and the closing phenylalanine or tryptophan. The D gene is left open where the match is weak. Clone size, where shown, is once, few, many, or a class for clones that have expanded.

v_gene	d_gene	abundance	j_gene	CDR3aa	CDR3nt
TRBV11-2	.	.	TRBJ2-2	CASSPGNTGELFF	TGTGCCAGCAGTCCAGGGAACACCGGGGAGCTGTTTTTT
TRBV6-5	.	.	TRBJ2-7	CASKGGPRDYEQYF	TGTGCCAGCAAGGGAGGTCCCAGAGATTACGAGCAGTACTTC
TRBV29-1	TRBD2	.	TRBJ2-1	CSVEGGTSTEQFF	TGCAGCGTTGAGGGGGGGACTAGCACTGAGCAGTTCTTC
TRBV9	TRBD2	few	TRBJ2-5	CASSVGGGAGETQYF	TGTGCCAGCAGCGTTGGCGGGGGGGCCGGGGAGACCCAGTACTTC
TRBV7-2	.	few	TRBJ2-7	CASSLQGSGKWEQYF	TGTGCCAGCAGCTTACAGGGCTCAGGAAAGTGGGAGCAGTACTTC
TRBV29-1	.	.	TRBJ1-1	CSANQGNTEAFF	TGCAGCGCTAATCAGGGAAACACTGAAGCTTTCTTT
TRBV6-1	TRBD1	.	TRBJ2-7	CASSGQGFYEQYF	TGTGCCAGCAGTGGACAGGGGTTCTACGAGCAGTACTTC
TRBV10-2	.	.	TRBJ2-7	CASTRQENYEQYF	TGCGCCAGCACCCGACAGGAGAACTACGAGCAGTACTTC
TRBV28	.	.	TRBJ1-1	CASKGMNTEAFF	TGTGCCAGCAAGGGGATGAACACTGAAGCTTTCTTT
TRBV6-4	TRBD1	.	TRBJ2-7	CASSGTDPQRDRGSYEQYF	TGTGCCAGCAGTGGCACCGACCCTCAACGGGACAGGGGTTCCTACGAGCAGTACTTC
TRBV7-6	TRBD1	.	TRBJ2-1	CASSLGQAYYNEQFF	TGTGCCAGCAGCTTGGGACAGGCCTACTACAATGAGCAGTTCTTC